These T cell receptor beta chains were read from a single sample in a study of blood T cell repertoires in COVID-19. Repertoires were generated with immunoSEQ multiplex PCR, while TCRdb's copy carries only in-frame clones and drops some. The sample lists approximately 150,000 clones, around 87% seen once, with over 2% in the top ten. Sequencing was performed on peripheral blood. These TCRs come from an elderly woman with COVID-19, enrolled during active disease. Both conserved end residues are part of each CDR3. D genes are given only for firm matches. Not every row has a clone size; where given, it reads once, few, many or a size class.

TGTGCCAGTAGCCAACAAAGATACACTGAAGCTTTCTTT | CASSQQRYTEAFF | TRBJ1-1 | . | . | TRBV19
TGTGCCAGCAGCTTAGGCGGTACTAGCAATCAGCCCCAGCATTTT | CASSLGGTSNQPQHF | TRBJ1-5 | . | . | TRBV5-6
TGCGCCAGCAGCTTGGCCGGGGTCTCGTCTGGAAACACCATATATTTT | CASSLAGVSSGNTIYF | TRBJ1-3 | . | . | TRBV5-1
TGTGCCAGTAGTTCCCAATTAACTGGACTAGCTCGTGGTGAGCAGTTCTTC | CASSSQLTGLARGEQFF | TRBJ2-1 | TRBD2 | . | TRBV19
TGTGCCAGCAGCCCGGGGGGGAGGGCTGATGAGCAGTTCTTC | CASSPGGRADEQFF | TRBJ2-1 | TRBD2 | . | TRBV9
TGTGCCACCAGTGATTTGCAGACGGGTAAGAGAGACTACGAGCAGTACTTC | CATSDLQTGKRDYEQYF | TRBJ2-7 | . | . | TRBV24-1
TGCGCCAGCAGCCAATTAGTTACCACTGAAGCTTTCTTT | CASSQLVTTEAFF | TRBJ1-1 | . | . | TRBV4-3
TGTGCCAGCAGTTTATCGTATAGCAATCAGCCCCAGCATTTT | CASSLSYSNQPQHF | TRBJ1-5 | . | . | TRBV27
TGTGCCAGCAGCAAGACAACAACCGAAAAACTGTTTTTT | CASSKTTTEKLFF | TRBJ1-4 | . | . | TRBV6-5
TGTGCCAGCAGCCGGGGTCATCAAGAGACCCAGTACTTC | CASSRGHQETQYF | TRBJ2-5 | . | . | TRBV11-2
TGTGCCAGTAGTATAGATCAAAACACTGAAGCTTTCTTT | CASSIDQNTEAFF | TRBJ1-1 | . | . | TRBV19
TGTGCCAGCAGCCCTATGGGAGGGGGGAACACCGGGGAGCTGTTTTTT | CASSPMGGGNTGELFF | TRBJ2-2 | . | . | TRBV7-2
TGTGCCACCAGCAGATCTCCCGGGACAGCCTATGGCTACACCTTC | CATSRSPGTAYGYTF | TRBJ1-2 | TRBD1 | . | TRBV15
TGCGCCAGCATGGGGACTAGCGGTATGATCTCCTACGAGCAGTACTTC | CASMGTSGMISYEQYF | TRBJ2-7 | TRBD2 | . | TRBV10-1
TGCGCCAGCAAGGACAGCCTAGGATCCGCAGATACGCAGTATTTT | CASKDSLGSADTQYF | TRBJ2-3 | . | . | TRBV5-1
TGTGCCAGCAGCCAACTACTAGCGGGAGGGAGCGCAGATACGCAGTATTTT | CASSQLLAGGSADTQYF | TRBJ2-3 | TRBD2 | . | TRBV3-1/TRBV3-2
TGTGCCAGCAGCTTCTTAGCGACTACGAACACCGGGGAGCTGTTTTTT | CASSFLATTNTGELFF | TRBJ2-2 | . | . | TRBV7-9
TGCGCCAGCAGCGAACAGGGGGCCTCCGAAAAACTGTTTTTT | CASSEQGASEKLFF | TRBJ1-4 | TRBD1 | . | TRBV5-1
TGTGCCAGCAGTTTGTTGGGGCAGGGGGACACTGAAGCTTTCTTT | CASSLLGQGDTEAFF | TRBJ1-1 | TRBD1 | . | TRBV6-5
TGTGTCAGTAGTGGGATGACAGGGCACACTGAAGCTTTCTTT | CVSSGMTGHTEAFF | TRBJ1-1 | TRBD1 | . | TRBV19
TGTGCCAGCAGTCCCGAAATCACTACCGATGGCTACACCTTC | CASSPEITTDGYTF | TRBJ1-2 | . | . | TRBV28
TGTGCCAGCAGGGGGGACGGACTAGAAACCTACGAGCAGTACTTC | CASRGDGLETYEQYF | TRBJ2-7 | TRBD2 | . | TRBV7-3
TGCAGCGCATACAAGAACGGAAACACCATATATTTT | CSAYKNGNTIYF | TRBJ1-3 | . | . | TRBV29-1
TGTGCCAGCAGCAAGCGACAGACTTCCTATGGCTACACCTTC | CASSKRQTSYGYTF | TRBJ1-2 | . | . | TRBV5-8
TGTGCCAGCAGCTTTCGGCCTAGCGGGAGGGTCGACGAGCAGTACTTC | CASSFRPSGRVDEQYF | TRBJ2-7 | TRBD2 | . | TRBV7-6
TGCGCCAGCAGCCGCGAGGGACTAGCGGGAGGAGATACGCAGTATTTT | CASSREGLAGGDTQYF | TRBJ2-3 | TRBD2 | . | TRBV4-1
TGTGCCAGCAGGGCAGGGTGGACGGAGACCCAGTACTTC | CASRAGWTETQYF | TRBJ2-5 | . | . | TRBV6-5
TGCGCCAGCAGCTACAGCGGGAGTCAAGAGACCCAGTACTTC | CASSYSGSQETQYF | TRBJ2-5 | TRBD2 | . | TRBV5-1
TGTGCCAGCACCATAACAGGGGGAGGCACAGATACGCAGTATTTT | CASTITGGGTDTQYF | TRBJ2-3 | TRBD1 | . | TRBV5-4
TGTGCCAGCAGCCATGAGCAGGGCCATGGCTACACCTTC | CASSHEQGHGYTF | TRBJ1-2 | . | . | TRBV3-1/TRBV3-2
TGTGCCAGTAGTCCAGACAGGTCTGGTACTGAAGCTTTCTTT | CASSPDRSGTEAFF | TRBJ1-1 | . | . | TRBV19
TGTGCCAGCAGCGCTTGGCCCTACGAGCAGTACTTC | CASSAWPYEQYF | TRBJ2-7 | . | . | TRBV12-3/TRBV12-4
TGTGCCAGCAGCGTAGGTGAGAGAAACACCGGGGAGCTGTTTTTT | CASSVGERNTGELFF | TRBJ2-2 | . | once | TRBV9
TGTGCCAGCAGTGAAGACAGCTATGGCTACACCTTC | CASSEDSYGYTF | TRBJ1-2 | . | . | TRBV6-1
TGTGCCAGCAGCTTAGGGGGGACAGCTGAAGCTTTCTTT | CASSLGGTAEAFF | TRBJ1-1 | TRBD1 | few | TRBV11-1
TGTGCCAGCAGCGCCGCAAGAGGGGGCTGGAATGAGCAGTTCTTC | CASSAARGGWNEQFF | TRBJ2-1 | . | . | TRBV21-1
TGTGCCAGCAGGGGACTAGCGGGAGTTGTTGGCGGGGAGCTGTTTTTT | CASRGLAGVVGGELFF | TRBJ2-2 | TRBD2 | . | TRBV27
TGCGCCAGCAGCCAACCTAACAGGGACGTTGAAAAACTGTTTTTT | CASSQPNRDVEKLFF | TRBJ1-4 | . | . | TRBV4-1
TGTGCCAGAACCGGGACAGGGATGGACAATGAGCAGTTCTTC | CARTGTGMDNEQFF | TRBJ2-1 | TRBD1 | . | TRBV2
TGTGCCAGCAGCCAAGTGTCGGGAGTTACAGATACGCAGTATTTT | CASSQVSGVTDTQYF | TRBJ2-3 | . | . | TRBV7-9
TGTGCCAGCAGCTTAAAACCGGGAGAGGTATACGAGCAGTACTTC | CASSLKPGEVYEQYF | TRBJ2-7 | . | . | TRBV13